Listed below are T cell receptor beta chains from one sample, sequenced in a study of a mutant IDH1 vaccine in newly diagnosed glioma. No antigen has been assigned to these receptors. Only in-frame clones appear in the TCRdb table, and some are missing; sequencing was by immunoSEQ multiplex PCR. This table holds roughly 19,000 clones, roughly 86% found once. Here the sequenced sample was PBMCs, taken from a glioma patient whose treatment included an IDH1 peptide vaccine. The source is a young man with glioma. The CDR3 runs from the conserved cysteine through the conserved F or W. The D gene is left open where the match is weak. Clone size appears in some rows only: once, few, many, or a class for an expanded clone.

size	V	J	D	DNA	CDR3
-	TRBV7-2	TRBJ2-3	-	TGTGCCAGCAGCCAAGCCTGGACAGGCACAGATACGCAGTATTTT	CASSQAWTGTDTQYF
-	TRBV20-1	TRBJ1-1	-	TGCAGTCCTCGCCGGGGGACTGAAGCTTTCTTT	CSPRRGTEAFF
-	TRBV5-1	TRBJ1-5	-	TGCGCCAGCAGCCGGGAGGGGGGGCGTGATCAGCCCCAGCATTTT	CASSREGGRDQPQHF
few	TRBV19	TRBJ1-2	TRBD1	TGTGCCAGTAGTATGGTGGGGGACAGGGCTAACTATGGCTACACCTTC	CASSMVGDRANYGYTF
-	TRBV4-1	TRBJ1-5	TRBD1	TGCGCCAGCAGCCCGCAAGGGACAGGGAGCAATCAGCCCCAGCATTTT	CASSPQGTGSNQPQHF
-	TRBV6-1	TRBJ1-4	TRBD1	TGTGCCAGCAGTGGGAGGACAGGGTTTCGTAATGAAAAACTGTTTTTT	CASSGRTGFRNEKLFF
few	TRBV29-1	TRBJ1-2	-	TGCAGCGTTGAGCGGATAGGGAGCTATGGCTACACCTTC	CSVERIGSYGYTF
-	TRBV14	TRBJ1-1	-	TGTGCCAGCAGCCATCCTGGGGGGGTCATGAACACTGAAGCTTTCTTT	CASSHPGGVMNTEAFF
-	TRBV5-1	TRBJ2-5	TRBD2	TGCGCCAGCAGCCTGACTAGCGACCAAGAGACCCAGTACTTC	CASSLTSDQETQYF
-	TRBV6-6	TRBJ1-1	-	TGTGCCAGCGACAGCCTGGGCACTGAAGCTTTCTTT	CASDSLGTEAFF
-	TRBV30	TRBJ1-6	TRBD1	TGTGCCTGGAGTGTGGGACAGGGGTCACCCCTCCACTTT	CAWSVGQGSPLHF
-	TRBV11-2	TRBJ1-1	-	TGTGCCAGCAGCTCGCGCCGGGGTTTGGGCGTTGAAGCTTTCTTT	CASSSRRGLGVEAFF
-	TRBV9	TRBJ2-2	TRBD2	TGTGCCAGCAGCCAATCCCAGACTAGCGGGAGTGTTTTGGGGGAGCTGTTTTTT	CASSQSQTSGSVLGELFF
-	TRBV5-5	TRBJ1-5	-	TGTGCCAGCACCCCTCAGGCGGGGAATCCTCAGCCCCAGCATTTT	CASTPQAGNPQPQHF
-	TRBV6-6	TRBJ1-1	TRBD1	TGTGCCAGCAGTAAACAGGGGTCGAACACTGAAGCTTTCTTT	CASSKQGSNTEAFF
-	TRBV5-1	TRBJ2-7	TRBD2	TGCGCCAGCAGCTCGGGACTAGCGGGAGCCTCGGAGTACTTC	CASSSGLAGASEYF
-	TRBV7-2	TRBJ1-1	-	TGTGCCAGCAGCGTAACGCCAGGGAACACTGAAGCTTTCTTT	CASSVTPGNTEAFF
-	TRBV6-1	TRBJ2-1	TRBD2	TGTGCCAGCAGCCGGCTAGCGGGAGTTTCCAATGAGCAGTTCTTC	CASSRLAGVSNEQFF
few	TRBV5-4	TRBJ2-2	TRBD2	TGTGCCAGCAGCCCCCGGGGGGGACCGAACACCGGGGAGCTGTTTTTT	CASSPRGGPNTGELFF
few	TRBV5-6	TRBJ2-1	TRBD2	TGTGCCAGCAGCTTGCCTAGCGGCCTTCATGAGCAGTTCTTC	CASSLPSGLHEQFF
-	TRBV10-2	TRBJ2-7	-	TGCGCCAGCAAAGTGAGGGGTGAGGGGGCCTACGAGCAGTACTTC	CASKVRGEGAYEQYF
once	TRBV5-1	TRBJ2-5	TRBD1	TGCGCCAGCAGCTCCGGGACAGGGCCCCAAGAGACCCAGTACTTC	CASSSGTGPQETQYF
few	TRBV6-6	TRBJ1-1	TRBD1	TGTGCCAGCGTTACAGGGGTGAACACTGAAGCTTTCTTT	CASVTGVNTEAFF
-	TRBV5-1	TRBJ2-2	TRBD2	TGCGCCAGCAGCTTCTCCGGGACTAGCGGGATCCCCGGGGAGCTGTTTTTT	CASSFSGTSGIPGELFF
-	TRBV30	TRBJ1-6	-	TGTGCCTGGAGCCGGGGGGCGCGTTCGGATTCACCCCTCCACTTT	CAWSRGARSDSPLHF
-	TRBV9	TRBJ1-3	-	TGTGCCAGCAGCCCCGGTTACGAAAACACCATATATTTT	CASSPGYENTIYF
-	TRBV5-1	TRBJ2-5	-	TGCGCCAGCAGCCCGGGGGCGAGAGAGACCCAGTACTTC	CASSPGARETQYF
-	TRBV5-1	TRBJ2-7	TRBD1	TGCGCCAGCAGCTTCCGACAGGGCTACGAGCAGTACTTC	CASSFRQGYEQYF
-	TRBV4-1	TRBJ1-5	TRBD1	TGCGCCAGCAGCCAAGTTACAGGGGATCAGCCCCAGCATTTT	CASSQVTGDQPQHF
-	TRBV5-6	TRBJ1-2	-	TGTGCCAGCAGCTTTTCCAGGACCGGGGGCTACACCTTC	CASSFSRTGGYTF
few	TRBV29-1	TRBJ1-1	-	TGCAGCGTTGATTCCAGGGGCATGAACACTGAAGCTTTCTTT	CSVDSRGMNTEAFF
-	TRBV5-4	TRBJ2-5	-	TGTGCCAGCAGCCCCCAGTACCAAGAGACCCAGTACTTC	CASSPQYQETQYF
-	TRBV10-2	TRBJ1-2	-	TGCGCCAGCAGTGGAGGGGTCAGGGGATCCTATGGCTACACCTTC	CASSGGVRGSYGYTF
-	TRBV29-1	TRBJ2-5	-	TGCAGCGTTGGTCAGGGTCAAGAGACCCAGTACTTC	CSVGQGQETQYF
-	TRBV6-1	TRBJ2-7	-	TGTGCCAGTGGAGCCCTGCCCCTCGAGCAGTACTTC	CASGALPLEQYF
-	TRBV5-1	TRBJ1-1	-	TGCGCCAGCGCTTTTCGAGGGAACACTGAAGCTTTCTTT	CASAFRGNTEAFF
-	TRBV2	TRBJ2-5	TRBD2	TGTGCCAGCGGGACTAGCACAGAGACCCAGTACTTC	CASGTSTETQYF
-	TRBV25-1	TRBJ1-2	-	TGTGCCAGCAGTGAATGGGAGGGGTATAGGTATGGCTACACCTTC	CASSEWEGYRYGYTF
few	TRBV14	TRBJ2-3	TRBD1	TGTGCCAGCAGCTTGACAGGGGAGGCAGATACGCAGTATTTT	CASSLTGEADTQYF
-	TRBV27	TRBJ2-3	TRBD2	TGTGCCAGCAGTTTATCTGCGGGAGGGCCAAGCACAGATACGCAGTATTTT	CASSLSAGGPSTDTQYF
-	TRBV5-1	TRBJ2-5	-	TGCGCCAGCAGCTTGTTTGAGTTAGAGACCCAGTACTTC	CASSLFELETQYF
-	TRBV4-1	TRBJ1-5	TRBD1	TGCGCCAGCAGCCGGGAGACAGGGGGCAATCAGCCCCAGCATTTT	CASSRETGGNQPQHF
-	TRBV10-3	TRBJ1-5	TRBD1	TGTGCCATCAGTCCCACCCCGGACAGGGTGCAGCCCCAGCATTTT	CAISPTPDRVQPQHF
few	TRBV10-1	TRBJ1-2	-	TGCGCCAGCAGTGAGTCGTACGGGGGCGGCTATGGCTACACCTTC	CASSESYGGGYGYTF
-	TRBV27	TRBJ1-1	-	TGTGCCAGCAGCCAAACCGGGACCCTTACTGAAGCTTTCTTT	CASSQTGTLTEAFF
few	TRBV20-1	TRBJ1-1	-	TGCAGTGCTGGGGGACATCCTGAAGCTTTCTTT	CSAGGHPEAFF
-	TRBV7-9	TRBJ1-6	-	TGTGCCAGCAGCTTAGCTGGACAGCTTCCTAATTCACCCCTCCACTTT	CASSLAGQLPNSPLHF
-	TRBV19	TRBJ2-5	-	TGTGCCACCCTCTATCCCGGGAGTGAGACCCAGTACTTC	CATLYPGSETQYF
-	TRBV5-1	TRBJ1-1	-	TGCGCCAGCAGCCTTCCTGGCACTGAAGCTTTCTTT	CASSLPGTEAFF
once	TRBV5-6	TRBJ2-7	-	TGTGCCAGCAGCTTGCGGAGGTCCTACGAGCAGTACTTC	CASSLRRSYEQYF
-	TRBV4-2	TRBJ2-6	-	TGTGCCAGCAGCCAAGATCTGAACAGGGAGACTTGGGCTGGGGCCAACGTCCTGACTTTC	CASSQDLNRETWAGANVLTF
-	TRBV18	TRBJ1-1	TRBD1	TGTGCCAGCTCACCGGGACAGGGGGCAATAGGAGCTTTCTTT	CASSPGQGAIGAFF
-	TRBV19	TRBJ1-5	-	TGTGCCAGTAGTATGGACGTTGGGCAGGGATACAATCAGCCCCAGCATTTT	CASSMDVGQGYNQPQHF
-	TRBV16	TRBJ2-7	TRBD1	TGTGCCAGCAGCCTTGGACAGGGCTTATACGAGCAGTACTTC	CASSLGQGLYEQYF
few	TRBV2	TRBJ1-1	-	TGTGCCACCTTAAGGGAGCCGAACACTGAAGCTTTCTTT	CATLREPNTEAFF